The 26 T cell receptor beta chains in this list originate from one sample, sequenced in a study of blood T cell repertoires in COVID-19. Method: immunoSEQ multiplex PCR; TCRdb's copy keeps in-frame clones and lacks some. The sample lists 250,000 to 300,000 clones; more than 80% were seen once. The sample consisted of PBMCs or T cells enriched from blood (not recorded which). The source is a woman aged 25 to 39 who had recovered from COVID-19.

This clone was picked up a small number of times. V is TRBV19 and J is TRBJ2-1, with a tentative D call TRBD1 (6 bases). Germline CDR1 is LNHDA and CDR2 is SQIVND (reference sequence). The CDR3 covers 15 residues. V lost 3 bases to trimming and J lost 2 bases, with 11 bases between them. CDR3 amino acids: CASSIRQGTYNEQFF. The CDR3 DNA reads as TGTGCCAGTAGTATTCGGCAGGGGACCTACAATGAGCAGTTCTTC.

The CDR3 loop is CAIRSSGREETQYF. As DNA, the CDR3 is TGTGCCATCCGTAGTAGCGGGAGGGAAGAGACCCAGTACTTC. The chain employs TRBV10-3 and TRBJ2-5; TRBD2 aligns across 11 bases. This CDR3 has 14 residues. CDR1 is ENHRY, CDR2 SYGVKD, per germline. The V segment lost 8 bases and the J segment 3 bases; nucleotides outside the gene matches: 5.

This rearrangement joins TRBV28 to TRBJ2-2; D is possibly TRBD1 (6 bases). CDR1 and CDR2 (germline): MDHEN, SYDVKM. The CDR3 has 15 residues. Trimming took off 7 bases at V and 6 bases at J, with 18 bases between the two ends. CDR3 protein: CASKEGGVGAGELFF. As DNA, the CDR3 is TGTGCCAGCAAGGAAGGGGGTGTCGGGGCCGGGGAGCTGTTTTTT.

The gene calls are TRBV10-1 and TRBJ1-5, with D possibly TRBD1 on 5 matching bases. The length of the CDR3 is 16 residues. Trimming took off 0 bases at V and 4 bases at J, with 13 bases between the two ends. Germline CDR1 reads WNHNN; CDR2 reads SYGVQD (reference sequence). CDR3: CASSESQGGSNQPQHF. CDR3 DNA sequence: TGCGCCAGCAGTGAGTCGCAGGGAGGGAGTAATCAGCCCCAGCATTTT.

In DNA, the CDR3 is TGTGCCAGCAGCAAAGCGCGTGGGACTAGCGGGAGGTACTTC. It encodes CASSKARGTSGRYF. The V call is TRBV21-1, the J call TRBJ2-7; whether TRBD2, the table's D call, matches the DNA was not checked. TRBV21-1 is marked as a pseudogene. CDR3 size: 14 residues.

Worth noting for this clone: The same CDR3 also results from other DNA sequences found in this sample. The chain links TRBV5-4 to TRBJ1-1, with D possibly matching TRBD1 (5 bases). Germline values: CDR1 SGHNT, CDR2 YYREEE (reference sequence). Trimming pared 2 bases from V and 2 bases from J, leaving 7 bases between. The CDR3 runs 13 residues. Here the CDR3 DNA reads TGTGCCAGCAGCTTCAGGGTTAACACTGAAGCTTTCTTT. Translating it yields CASSFRVNTEAFF.

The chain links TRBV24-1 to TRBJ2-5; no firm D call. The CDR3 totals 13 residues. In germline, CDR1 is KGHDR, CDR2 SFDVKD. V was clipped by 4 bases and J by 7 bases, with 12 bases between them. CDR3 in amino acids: CATSDHSFRTQYF. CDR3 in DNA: TGTGCCACCAGTGACCATTCGTTCAGGACCCAGTACTTC.

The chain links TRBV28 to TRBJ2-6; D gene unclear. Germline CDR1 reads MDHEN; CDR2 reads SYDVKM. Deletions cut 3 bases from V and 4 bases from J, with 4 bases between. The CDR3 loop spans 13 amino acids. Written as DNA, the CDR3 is TGTGCCAGCAGTTTGTCGGGGGCCAACGTCCTGACTTTC. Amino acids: CASSLSGANVLTF.

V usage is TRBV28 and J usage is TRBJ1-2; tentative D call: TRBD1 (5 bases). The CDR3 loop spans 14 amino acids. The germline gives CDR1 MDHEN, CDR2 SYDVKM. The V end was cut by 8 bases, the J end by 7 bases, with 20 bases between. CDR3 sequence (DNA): TGTGCCAGCGCCAGCGGGCAGGGAACGAGTGGCTACACCTTC. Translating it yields CASASGQGTSGYTF.

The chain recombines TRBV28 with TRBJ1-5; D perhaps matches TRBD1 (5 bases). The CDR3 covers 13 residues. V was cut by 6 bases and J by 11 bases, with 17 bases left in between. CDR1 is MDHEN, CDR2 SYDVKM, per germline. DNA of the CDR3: TGTGCCAGCAGGCGGGACGGACTCCGGGCCCAGCATTTT. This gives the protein CASRRDGLRAQHF.

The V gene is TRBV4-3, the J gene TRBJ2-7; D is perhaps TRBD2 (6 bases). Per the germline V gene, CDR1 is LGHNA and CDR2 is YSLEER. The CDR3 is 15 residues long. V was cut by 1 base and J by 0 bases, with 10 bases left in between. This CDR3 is CASSQASGGSYEQYF. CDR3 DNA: TGCGCCAGCAGCCAAGCCTCCGGGGGCTCCTACGAGCAGTACTTC.

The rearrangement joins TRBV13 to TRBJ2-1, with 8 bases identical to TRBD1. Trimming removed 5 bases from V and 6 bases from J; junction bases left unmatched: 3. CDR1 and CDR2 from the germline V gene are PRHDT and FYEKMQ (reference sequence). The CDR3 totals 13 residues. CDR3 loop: CASSPTGGNEQFF. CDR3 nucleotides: TGTGCCAGCAGCCCCACAGGGGGCAATGAGCAGTTCTTC.

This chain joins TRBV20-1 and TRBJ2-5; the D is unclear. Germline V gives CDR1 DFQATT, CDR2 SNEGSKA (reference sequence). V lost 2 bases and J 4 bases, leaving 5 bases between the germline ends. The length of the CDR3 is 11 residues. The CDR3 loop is CSARQVETQYF. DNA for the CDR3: TGCAGTGCTAGACAGGTAGAGACCCAGTACTTC.

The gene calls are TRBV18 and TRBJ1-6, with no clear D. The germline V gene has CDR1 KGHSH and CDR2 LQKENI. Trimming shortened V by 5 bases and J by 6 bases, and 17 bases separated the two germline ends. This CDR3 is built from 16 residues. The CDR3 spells CASSASLIRANSPLHF. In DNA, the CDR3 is TGTGCCAGCTCAGCCTCTTTGATACGCGCTAATTCACCCCTCCACTTT.

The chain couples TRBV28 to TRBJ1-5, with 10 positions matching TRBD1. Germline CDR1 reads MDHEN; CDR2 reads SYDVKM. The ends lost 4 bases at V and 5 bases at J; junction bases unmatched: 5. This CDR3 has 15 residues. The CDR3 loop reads CASSSTGGAYQPQHF. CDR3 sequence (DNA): TGTGCCAGCAGTTCGACAGGGGGCGCGTATCAGCCCCAGCATTTT.

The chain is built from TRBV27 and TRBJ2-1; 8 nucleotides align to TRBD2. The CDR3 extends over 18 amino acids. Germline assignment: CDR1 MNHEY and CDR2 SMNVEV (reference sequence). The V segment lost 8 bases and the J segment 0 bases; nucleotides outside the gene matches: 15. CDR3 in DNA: TGTGCCAGCTCTCCCGGGGGGAGCGGGAGATACTCCTACAATGAGCAGTTCTTC. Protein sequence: CASSPGGSGRYSYNEQFF.

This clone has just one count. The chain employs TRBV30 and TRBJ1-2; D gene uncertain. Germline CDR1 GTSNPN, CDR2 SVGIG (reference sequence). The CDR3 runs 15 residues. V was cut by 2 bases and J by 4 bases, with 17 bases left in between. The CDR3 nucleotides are TGTGCCTGGAGTAACTCGGGGATTTCGGGCTATGGCTACACCTTC. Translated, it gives CAWSNSGISGYGYTF.

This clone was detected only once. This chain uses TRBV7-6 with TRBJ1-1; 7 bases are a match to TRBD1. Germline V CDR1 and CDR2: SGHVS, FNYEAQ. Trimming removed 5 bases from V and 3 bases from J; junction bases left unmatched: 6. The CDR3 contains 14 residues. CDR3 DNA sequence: TGTGCCAGCAGCCTAATAGACAGGGACACTGAAGCTTTCTTT. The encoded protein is CASSLIDRDTEAFF.

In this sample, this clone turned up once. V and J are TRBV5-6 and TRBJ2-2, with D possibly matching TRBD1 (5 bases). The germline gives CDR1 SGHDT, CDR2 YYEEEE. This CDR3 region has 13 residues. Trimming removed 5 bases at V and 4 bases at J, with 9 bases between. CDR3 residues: CASSQTVTGELFF. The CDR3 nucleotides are TGTGCCAGCAGTCAGACAGTCACCGGGGAGCTGTTTTTT.

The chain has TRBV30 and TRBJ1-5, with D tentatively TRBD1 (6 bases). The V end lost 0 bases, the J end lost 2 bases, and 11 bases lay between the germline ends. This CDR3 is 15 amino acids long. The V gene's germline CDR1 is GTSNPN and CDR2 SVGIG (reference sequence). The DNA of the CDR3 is TGTGCCTGGAGTGTGACAGGACGCCGCAATCAGCCCCAGCATTTT. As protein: CAWSVTGRRNQPQHF.

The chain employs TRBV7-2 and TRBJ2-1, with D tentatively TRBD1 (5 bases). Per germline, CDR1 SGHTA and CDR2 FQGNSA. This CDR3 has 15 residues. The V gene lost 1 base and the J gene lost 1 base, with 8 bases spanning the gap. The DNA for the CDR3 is TGTGCCAGCAGCTTAGTGGGGCAGTCCTACAATGAGCAGTTCTTC. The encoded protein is CASSLVGQSYNEQFF. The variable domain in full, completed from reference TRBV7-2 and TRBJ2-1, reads GAGVSQSPSNKVTEKGKDVELRCDPISGHTALYWYRQSLGQGLEFLIYFQGNSAPDKSGLPSDRFSAERTGGSVSTLTIQRTQQEDSAVYLCASSLVGQSYNEQFFGPGTRLTVL.

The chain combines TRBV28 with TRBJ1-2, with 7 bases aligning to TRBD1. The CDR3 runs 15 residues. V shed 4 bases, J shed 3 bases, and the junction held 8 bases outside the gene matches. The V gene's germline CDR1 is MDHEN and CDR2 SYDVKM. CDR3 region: CASSSKTGPHYGYTF. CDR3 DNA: TGTGCCAGCAGTTCCAAGACAGGGCCTCACTATGGCTACACCTTC.

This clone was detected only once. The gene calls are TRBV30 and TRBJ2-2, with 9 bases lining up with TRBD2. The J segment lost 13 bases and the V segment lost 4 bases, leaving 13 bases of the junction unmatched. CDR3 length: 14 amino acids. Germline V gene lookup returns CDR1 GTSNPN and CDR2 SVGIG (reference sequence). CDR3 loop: CAWTSGIGKYVLFF. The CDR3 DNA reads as TGTGCCTGGACTAGCGGGATTGGAAAGTACGTGCTGTTTTTT.

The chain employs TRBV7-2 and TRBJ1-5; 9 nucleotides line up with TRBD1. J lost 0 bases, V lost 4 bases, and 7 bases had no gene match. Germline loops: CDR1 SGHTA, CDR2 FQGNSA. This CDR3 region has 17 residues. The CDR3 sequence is CASSWTGTGYSNQPQHF. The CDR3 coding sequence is TGTGCCAGCAGCTGGACCGGGACAGGGTATAGCAATCAGCCCCAGCATTTT.

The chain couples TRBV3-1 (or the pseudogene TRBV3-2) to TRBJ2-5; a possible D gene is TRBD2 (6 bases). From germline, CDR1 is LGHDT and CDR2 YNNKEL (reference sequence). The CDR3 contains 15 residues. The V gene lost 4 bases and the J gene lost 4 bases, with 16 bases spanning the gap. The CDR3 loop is CASSPTRDSGETQYF. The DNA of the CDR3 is TGTGCCAGCAGCCCGACTAGAGATAGCGGAGAGACCCAGTACTTC.

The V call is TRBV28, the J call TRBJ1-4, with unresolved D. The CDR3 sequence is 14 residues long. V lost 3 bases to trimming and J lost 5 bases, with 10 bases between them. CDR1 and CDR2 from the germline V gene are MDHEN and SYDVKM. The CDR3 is CASSLGSKNEKLFF. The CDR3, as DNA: TGTGCCAGCAGTTTGGGCAGTAAAAATGAAAAACTGTTTTTT.